This TCR beta chain was observed in a study of neurological immune-mediated disorders (dated by TCRdb to the late 2010s). Looking at the study overall: Among the approximately 35 multiple sclerosis patients, relapsing-remitting MS accounted for about 31 and secondary progressive MS accounted for 3. The study compared peripheral blood TCR-beta repertoires of HTLV-I-associated myelopathy (HAM/TSP) patients, multiple sclerosis patients and healthy controls using UMI-based sequencing. Alongside PBMC samples, the set of 80 to 130 TCR-beta libraries contained longitudinal samples, technical triplicates, and paired CD4+ and CD8+ T-cell subsets that had been sorted. The cohort included approximately 68 subjects: some 14 with HAM/TSP, some 34 with multiple sclerosis, and around 20 healthy controls. The paper as a whole reports these results and caveats: Repertoires from 18 of 34 MS patients were grouped by phylogenetic analysis into a cluster of related CDR3 sequences, suggesting a possible repertoire-level signature. No clinical or MRI features were associated with the MS cluster, and the authors said that larger cohorts are needed. Expanded clones from different subjects shared no identical CDR3 amino acid sequences, which suggests that TCR-beta repertoires were private in all groups. TCR clonal expansion was greatest in HAM/TSP patients and smallest in MS patients, who ranked below even healthy controls.

This clonotype appeared many times. Its antigen is currently not known. Base-call qualities are not available, and no considerably larger clone is one nucleotide away. The CDR3 runs 14 amino acids, cysteine and phenylalanine included. CDR3 DNA is the only sequence kept; it has 42 bases, read in frame from the first base. CDR1 and CDR2 are drawn from the germline V gene (reference sequence): DFQATT, SNEGSKA. V was cut back by 0 bases and J by 2 bases, leaving a gap of 11 bases between them. To synthesize cDNA, template-switch 5'RACE was performed with a primer carrying a 10-nucleotide random unique molecular identifier so that each TCR transcript was tagged. Each sequencing run produced over 160 million TCR-beta sequences covering 15-18 subjects. Total RNA was extracted with the RNeasy kit. The KAPA Real-time Library Amplification kit was used to amplify TCR-beta VDJ regions with primers for the TCR constant region and the 5'RACE anchor. Sample indexes and Illumina adaptors were added in a first PCR, after which library yield was increased in a second PCR. After Ampure bead purification, the roughly 650 bp TCR product was size-selected on a 2% E-gel SizeSelection system. Before pooling, libraries had their quality checked on a Bioanalyzer, their concentration measured with Qubit, and their quantity determined with the Kapa Library Quantification kit. Paired-end 2 x 150 bp sequencing of the libraries was performed on an Illumina HiSeq 2500. To increase sequence diversity, about 25-31% phiX was spiked into each library pool. Per the source publication's procedure: The UMI-based MiGEC pipeline processed quality-filtered reads and removed over 80% of raw TCR sequences during error correction. IMGT germline references were used for aligning VDJ genes, and each clonotype was defined as a unique CDR3 amino acid sequence together with its V-J genes. VDJtools evaluated clonal expansion, Shannon diversity and CDR3 relatedness (CalcPairwiseDistances, ClusterSamples); CLCbio workbench built phylogenetic trees. A clone was classed as expanded if it had 8 or more unique UMIs, a cutoff based on coefficient-of-variation modelling across technical triplicates. TCRdb reran the public reads through fastp at Q25 and MiXCR, keeping productive beta chains. Rows are unified per CDR3 protein, each entry keeping the most common DNA and genes. Clone size and V and J calls follow TCRdb, not the original study. The sample profile shows 30,000 to 40,000 distinct CDR3 sequences; about 3.8% of them were found once. The leading ten clones occupy roughly 2% of the sample.

Unsorted PBMC libraries were generated from 2 million PBMCs stored in RNAlater at -80 °C until RNA extraction. The multiple sclerosis patients were enrolled in a US clinical protocol that evaluated disease progression with magnetic resonance imaging. Peripheral blood underwent Ficoll-Hypaque density gradient centrifugation to isolate PBMCs, which were then cryopreserved in liquid nitrogen. Recombination connected TRBV20-1 to TRBJ2-7; the D gene assignment is ambiguous. Source material: PBMCs. This clonotype was sampled from a man younger than 45 with multiple sclerosis. The base sequence is TGCAGTGCTAGAGATCTGATAGGGACCTACGAGCAGTACTTC. Its amino acids are CSARDLIGTYEQYF.